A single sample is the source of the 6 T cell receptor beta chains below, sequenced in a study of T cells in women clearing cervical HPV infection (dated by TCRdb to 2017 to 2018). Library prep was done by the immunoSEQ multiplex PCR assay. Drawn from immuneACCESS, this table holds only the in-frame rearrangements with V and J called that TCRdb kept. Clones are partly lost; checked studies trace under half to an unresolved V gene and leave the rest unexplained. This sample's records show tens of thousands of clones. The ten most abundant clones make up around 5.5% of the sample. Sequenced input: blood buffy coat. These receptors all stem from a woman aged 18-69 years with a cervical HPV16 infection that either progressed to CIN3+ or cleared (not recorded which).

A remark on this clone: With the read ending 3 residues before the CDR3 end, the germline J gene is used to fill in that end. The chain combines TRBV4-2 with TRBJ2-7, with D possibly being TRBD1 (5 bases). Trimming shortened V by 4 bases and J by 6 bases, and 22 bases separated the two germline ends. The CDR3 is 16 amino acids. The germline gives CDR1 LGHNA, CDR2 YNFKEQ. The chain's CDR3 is CASSPLRSGLVREQYF. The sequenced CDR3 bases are TGTGCCAGCAGCCCCCTGAGGTCAGGGTTGGTACGCGAG.

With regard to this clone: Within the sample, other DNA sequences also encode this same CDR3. CDR3 sequence reads: CSAQGQGTYGYTF. CDR3 DNA (partial): TGCAGTGCTCAGGGGCAGGGGACCTATGGC. The chain employs TRBV20-1 and TRBJ1-2, with D perhaps matching TRBD1 (6 bases). The CDR3 end lies 3 residues beyond the end of the read and is filled in from the germline J gene. The CDR3 is made up of 13 amino acids. Germline V gene lookup returns CDR1 DFQATT and CDR2 SNEGSKA (reference sequence). The germline V and J ends were trimmed by 5 bases and 4 bases, with 14 bases remaining between them.

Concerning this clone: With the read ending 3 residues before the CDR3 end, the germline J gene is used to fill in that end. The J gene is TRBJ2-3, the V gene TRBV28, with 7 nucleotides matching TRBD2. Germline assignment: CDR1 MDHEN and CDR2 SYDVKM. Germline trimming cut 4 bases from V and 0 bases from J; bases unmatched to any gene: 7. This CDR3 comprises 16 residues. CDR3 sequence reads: CASSSRTRTSTDTQYF. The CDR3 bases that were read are TGTGCCAGCAGTTCCCGGACTAGAACTAGCACAGATACG.

Here the CDR3 reads CASRRETGLVYGYTF. The sequenced CDR3 bases are TGTGCCAGCAGGCGGGAGACAGGGCTAGTGTATGGC. The chain uses TRBV5-5 and TRBJ1-2, with TRBD1 matching 7 bases. The observed sequence ends 3 residues before the CDR3 terminus, with the missing tail filled in from the germline J gene. CDR1 and CDR2 from the germline V gene are SGHKS and YYEKEE (reference sequence). This CDR3 is 15 amino acids long. V was pared by 5 bases and J by 5 bases, with 12 bases of the junction left unmatched.

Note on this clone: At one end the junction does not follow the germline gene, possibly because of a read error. CDR3 region: CAGSQTSGRYTQYF. Incomplete CDR3 DNA: TGTGCCGGCAGCCAGACTAGCGGGAGGTATACG. This chain links TRBV12-3 or TRBV12-4 with TRBJ2-3, with 13 bases lining up with TRBD2. The read falls 3 residues short of the CDR3 end, and the missing part is taken from the germline J gene. CDR3 length equals 14 residues.

The CDR3 reads CSAKLLLAGFSYEQYF. Incomplete CDR3 DNA: TGCAGTGCTAAACTTCTACTAGCGGGGTTTTCCTACGAG. This chain uses TRBV20-1 with TRBJ2-7, with TRBD2 identical over 10 bases. The read ends 3 residues early relative to the CDR3; the germline J gene fills the gap. The ends lost 4 bases at V and 1 base at J; junction bases unmatched: 10. From germline, CDR1 is DFQATT and CDR2 SNEGSKA (reference sequence). CDR3 length: 16 amino acids.